Presented here are 27 T cell receptor beta chains from one specimen sequenced in a study of vaccination and CD4 T cells after COVID-19. Antigens of these TCRs are unknown. Sequencing of cultured CD4+ T cell DNA used the Oncomine TCR Beta short-read assay. Each CDR3 protein gets one entry after TCRdb re-called the PCR reads with MiXCR. The sample consists of approximately 14,000 distinct CDR3 sequences, 21% of them appearing once. Treatment meaning: approximately nine-day PBMC culture with coronavirus spike peptide pools or control peptides (ViraFEST assay). Sequenced here: CD4+ T cells from blood, cultured in vitro, sampled before SARS-CoV-2 vaccination. The source of these receptors is a human donor who received a COVID-19 vaccine.

This chain joins TRBV24-1 and TRBJ1-1; 7 nucleotides agree with TRBD1. The germline CDR1 and CDR2 sequences are KGHDR and SFDVKD. V gave up 7 bases and J gave up 2 bases; unmatched junction bases: 9. The CDR3 spans 15 residues. The CDR3 loop is CATRRAGGPNTEAFF. In DNA, the CDR3 is TGTGCCACCAGGCGGGCAGGGGGTCCTAACACTGAAGCTTTCTTT.

In this sample, this clonotype is medium-sized. The rearrangement uses TRBV7-9 and TRBJ1-6; D is ambiguous. CDR3 length: 14 residues. CDR1 and CDR2 (germline): SEHNR, FQNEAQ (reference sequence). The V and J ends lost 1 base and 4 bases respectively, with 5 bases between them. CDR3 loop: CASSLGLYNSPLHF. CDR3 DNA sequence: TGTGCCAGCAGCTTAGGGCTGTATAATTCACCCCTCCACTTT.

The chain carries TRBV7-8 and TRBJ1-3, with D uncertain. V lost 1 base and J 4 bases, leaving 8 bases between the germline ends. The CDR3 runs 14 residues. Germline V gene sequence: CDR1 SGHVS, CDR2 FQNEAQ. CDR3 residues: CASSLGAWGNTIYF. CDR3 bases: TGTGCCAGCAGCTTAGGGGCATGGGGAAACACCATATATTTT.

The chain couples TRBV4-2 to TRBJ2-2, with 10 bases identical to TRBD2. The CDR3 is made up of 16 amino acids. The V and J ends lost 5 bases and 5 bases, in that order; junction bases with no gene match: 8. Per germline, CDR1 LGHNA and CDR2 YNFKEQ. The CDR3 bases are TGTGCCAGCAGCGCAACTAGCGGGGCGAGGACCGGGGAGCTGTTTTTT. Translated: CASSATSGARTGELFF.

This chain joins TRBV24-1 and TRBJ2-5, with 7 bases aligning to TRBD1. Germline CDR1 reads KGHDR; CDR2 reads SFDVKD. This CDR3 region has 15 residues. V lost 0 bases, J lost 6 bases, and 6 bases stayed unmatched. The CDR3 is CATSDLRQGVQTQYF. CDR3 DNA sequence: TGTGCCACCAGTGATTTGCGACAGGGCGTGCAGACCCAGTACTTC.

In its sample, this clonotype is medium-sized. The chain has TRBV27 and TRBJ1-2; 10 bases map to TRBD1. This CDR3 region has 13 residues. The germline V gene encodes CDR1 MNHEY and CDR2 SMNVEV (reference sequence). Trimming removed 8 bases from V and 7 bases from J; junction bases left unmatched: 7. For the CDR3, the DNA is TGTGCCAGCGGCCACGGGACAGGGGTTGGCTACACCTTC. Encoded protein: CASGHGTGVGYTF.

This clonotype was recorded a few times. The chain links TRBV5-1 to TRBJ1-1, with a tentative D call TRBD1 (5 bases). The germline CDR1 and CDR2 sequences are SGHRS and YFSETQ. The germline V and J ends were trimmed by 5 bases and 6 bases, with 11 bases remaining between them. The CDR3 is 12 residues long. The CDR3 DNA is TGCGCCAGCAGTCTGACGGGGGCTGAAGCTTTCTTT. Protein sequence: CASSLTGAEAFF.

This clonotype is medium-sized by share. The chain carries TRBV6-5 and TRBJ1-5; D gene unclear. V was clipped by 4 bases and J by 0 bases, with 10 bases between them. The CDR3 extends over 15 amino acids. Germline V gene lookup returns CDR1 MNHEY and CDR2 SVGAGI. CDR3 protein: CASSFGRFSNQPQHF. The CDR3 nucleotides read TGTGCCAGCAGTTTCGGACGGTTTAGCAATCAGCCCCAGCATTTT.

The chain links TRBV20-1 to TRBJ2-7, with TRBD1 as a possible D gene (6 bases). The V gene lost 5 bases and the J gene lost 4 bases, with 18 bases spanning the gap. This CDR3 has 14 amino acids. Germline lookup yields CDR1 DFQATT and CDR2 SNEGSKA (reference sequence). The CDR3 spells CSAQQGSLEYEQYF. The CDR3 coding sequence is TGCAGTGCTCAACAGGGTTCGCTAGAATACGAGCAGTACTTC.

This sequence joins TRBV30 and TRBJ1-4, with D possibly matching TRBD1 (5 bases). Germline loops: CDR1 GTSNPN, CDR2 SVGIG (reference sequence). V lost 3 bases to trimming and J lost 8 bases, with 13 bases between them. CDR3 size: 13 residues. The CDR3, as DNA: TGTGCCTGGAGCTCGGGACGGCGAGAAAAACTGTTTTTT. It translates to CAWSSGRREKLFF.

This sequence joins TRBV7-2 and TRBJ2-7; TRBD1 matches at 7 bases. The CDR3 sequence is 15 residues long. The germline V gene has CDR1 SGHTA and CDR2 FQGNSA. V shed 5 bases, J shed 0 bases, and the junction held 7 bases outside the gene matches. DNA of the CDR3: TGTGCCAGCAGCCTCATAACAGGGGACTCCTACGAGCAGTACTTC. This translates into CASSLITGDSYEQYF. The whole variable domain, filled in from reference TRBV7-2 and TRBJ2-7, reads GAGVSQSPSNKVTEKGKDVELRCDPISGHTALYWYRQSLGQGLEFLIYFQGNSAPDKSGLPSDRFSAERTGGSVSTLTIQRTQQEDSAVYLCASSLITGDSYEQYFGPGTRLTVT.

By its share, this clonotype is medium-sized. The rearrangement uses TRBV30 and TRBJ1-1, with no clear D. Per the germline V gene, CDR1 is GTSNPN and CDR2 is SVGIG (reference sequence). V was shortened by 4 bases and J by 4 bases, with 13 bases between the two germline ends. There are 13 residues in the CDR3. The CDR3 sequence: CAWKGFGATEAFF. In DNA form, the CDR3 reads TGTGCCTGGAAGGGTTTTGGCGCCACTGAAGCTTTCTTT. Variable domain in full (rest from reference TRBV30 and TRBJ1-1): SQTIHQWPATLVQPVGSPLSLECTVEGTSNPNLYWYRQAAGRGLQLLFYSVGIGQISSEVPQNLSASRPQDRQFILSSKKLLLSDSGFYLCAWKGFGATEAFFGQGTRLTVV.

This clonotype was seen a few times. This sequence joins TRBV7-9 and TRBJ2-7, with D possibly matching TRBD1 (7 bases). The V gene's germline CDR1 is SEHNR and CDR2 FQNEAQ (reference sequence). This CDR3 has 16 amino acids. V dropped 2 bases and J dropped 2 bases, with 16 bases sitting between them. The CDR3 DNA follows: TGTGCCAGCAGCTTAATAGTCGGCAGGGGGGCCTACGAGCAGTACTTC. This sequence encodes CASSLIVGRGAYEQYF.

This clonotype has only a few counts. V gene TRBV25-1 combines with J gene TRBJ1-5; no clear D gene. This CDR3 has 11 amino acids. Deletions cut 6 bases from V and 5 bases from J, with 5 bases between. Germline V lookup: CDR1 MGHDK, CDR2 SYGVNS. The CDR3 reads CASRDDQPQHF. The CDR3 nucleotides read TGTGCCAGCAGAGACGATCAGCCCCAGCATTTT. The variable domain in full, with the rest retrieved from reference TRBV25-1 and TRBJ1-5, is EADIYQTPRYLVIGTGKKITLECSQTMGHDKMYWYQQDPGMELHLIHYSYGVNSTEKGDLSSESTVSRIRTEHFPLTLESARPSHTSQYLCASRDDQPQHFGDGTRLSIL.

This clonotype was detected only a few times. The chain has TRBV11-3 and TRBJ1-5, with TRBD1 matching 8 bases. The CDR3 extends over 15 amino acids. Germline V gene lookup returns CDR1 SGHNT and CDR2 YENEEA. With 5 bases clipped from V and 6 bases from J, the junction kept 9 bases outside the gene matches. As DNA, the CDR3 is TGTGCCAGCAGCCCGCCCGGACAGGGAGCTCAGCCCCAGCATTTT. This codes for CASSPPGQGAQPQHF.

On this clonotype: Germline is not matched at one junction end, which may reflect a read error. V usage is TRBV24-1 and J usage is TRBJ2-1; D may be TRBD2 (5 bases). Germline V CDR1 and CDR2: KGHDR, SFDVKD. This CDR3 is 12 amino acids long. This chain's CDR3 is CATSDLLWEQSF. The CDR3 DNA reads TGTGCCACCAGTGATTTGCTTTGGGAGCAGTCCTTC.

Within the sample, this clonotype is medium-sized. V usage is TRBV20-1 and J usage is TRBJ1-5; 7 bases map to TRBD1. Germline CDR1 and CDR2: DFQATT and SNEGSKA (reference sequence). There are 15 residues in the CDR3. The ends lost 6 bases at V and 2 bases at J; junction bases unmatched: 10. The CDR3 spells CSARSLDRGNQPQHF. The CDR3 nucleotides read TGCAGTGCCCGGAGCTTAGACAGGGGCAATCAGCCCCAGCATTTT.

This clonotype turned up a few times. The rearrangement uses TRBV20-1 and TRBJ2-1; TRBD2 matches 7 bases. This CDR3 has 11 residues. J gave up 8 bases and V 6 bases, and 4 bases lay outside the gene matches. CDR1 is DFQATT and CDR2 is SNEGSKA in the germline V gene (reference sequence). The DNA for the CDR3 is TGCAGTGCACGGGGGGTTGATGAGCAGTTCTTC. Its translation: CSARGVDEQFF.

CDR3 protein: CSATKTPGGTDTQYF. Written as DNA, the CDR3 is TGCAGTGCTACCAAGACTCCCGGGGGCACAGATACGCAGTATTTT. The chain links TRBV20-1 to TRBJ2-3; maybe TRBD2 (5 bases). Germline values: CDR1 DFQATT, CDR2 SNEGSKA (reference sequence). The ends were cut back, 4 bases at V and 1 base at J, with 15 bases in the middle. CDR3 length: 15 residues.

The chain employs TRBV29-1 and TRBJ2-1, with 12 bases identical to TRBD2. This CDR3 is 13 amino acids long. Trimming removed 6 bases from V and 7 bases from J; junction bases left unmatched: 4. Germline CDR1 is SQVTM and CDR2 is ANQGSEA. The CDR3 coding sequence is TGCAGCGTGACTAGCGGGGGTGAGAATGAGCAGTTCTTC. It yields the protein CSVTSGGENEQFF.

CDR3 DNA sequence: TGTGCCAGCAGTTTTGCCCGGGGGGGACTAAGCTCCTACAATGAGCAGTTCTTC. Protein sequence: CASSFARGGLSSYNEQFF. The chain is built from TRBV12-3 or TRBV12-4 and TRBJ2-1; 8 nucleotides agree with TRBD2. This CDR3 spans 18 amino acids. With V trimmed by 3 bases and J by 0 bases, 10 bases remained unmatched.

This clonotype has only a few counts. V and J are TRBV30 and TRBJ1-2; 8 bases align to TRBD1. The CDR3 has 14 residues. Per the germline V gene, CDR1 is GTSNPN and CDR2 is SVGIG (reference sequence). V gave up 7 bases and J gave up 1 base; unmatched junction bases: 8. The CDR3 DNA sequence: TGTGCCTCCCCGGACAGGGAGTATAACTATGGCTACACCTTC. Residues: CASPDREYNYGYTF.

By sample share, this clonotype is medium-sized. J is TRBJ1-6 and V is TRBV19; D possibly corresponds to TRBD1 (6 bases). Between the trimmed V and J ends, which lost 4 bases and 9 bases, there was a span of 19 bases. In germline, CDR1 is LNHDA, CDR2 SQIVND (reference sequence). The CDR3 consists of 16 residues. The CDR3 DNA reads TGTGCCAGTAGTAGCTACGTCTCAGGGGAATCTTCACCCCTCCACTTT. Translating gives CASSSYVSGESSPLHF.

This clonotype was seen more than once but under ten times. The rearrangement joins TRBV20-1 to TRBJ1-2; TRBD1 matches at 9 bases. Trimming cost V 6 bases and J 2 bases; bases outside gene matches: 7. This CDR3 is built from 14 residues. Germline CDR1 DFQATT, CDR2 SNEGSKA (reference sequence). The CDR3 is CSAQTDRGNYGYTF. In nucleotides, the CDR3 is TGCAGTGCCCAGACGGACAGGGGAAACTATGGCTACACCTTC.

The chain couples TRBV29-1 to TRBJ2-2; no clear D gene. The CDR3 runs to 14 residues. Trimming took 1 base from V and 0 from J, leaving 6 bases between them. Germline CDR1 reads SQVTM; CDR2 reads ANQGSEA. The CDR3 spells CSVEGRTNTGELFF. CDR3 bases: TGCAGCGTTGAAGGACGGACGAACACCGGGGAGCTGTTTTTT.

A few counts support this clonotype. This chain connects TRBV25-1 to TRBJ2-3; D unclear. The length of the CDR3 is 14 residues. Germline V gene data show CDR1 as MGHDK and CDR2 as SYGVNS. The V end lost 3 bases, the J end lost 6 bases, and 13 bases lay between the germline ends. The CDR3 region has the DNA TGTGCCAGCAGTGACTCCACCCCGGGTGATACGCAGTATTTT. Translation: CASSDSTPGDTQYF.

This sequence joins TRBV20-1 and TRBJ1-5; D gene ambiguous. The CDR3 spans 16 residues. The ends were cut back, 0 bases at V and 1 base at J, with 13 bases in the middle. The V gene's germline CDR1 is DFQATT and CDR2 SNEGSKA (reference sequence). CDR3 protein: CSARDSRQYSNQPQHF. Here the CDR3 DNA reads TGCAGTGCTAGAGACAGTCGCCAATACAGCAATCAGCCCCAGCATTTT.